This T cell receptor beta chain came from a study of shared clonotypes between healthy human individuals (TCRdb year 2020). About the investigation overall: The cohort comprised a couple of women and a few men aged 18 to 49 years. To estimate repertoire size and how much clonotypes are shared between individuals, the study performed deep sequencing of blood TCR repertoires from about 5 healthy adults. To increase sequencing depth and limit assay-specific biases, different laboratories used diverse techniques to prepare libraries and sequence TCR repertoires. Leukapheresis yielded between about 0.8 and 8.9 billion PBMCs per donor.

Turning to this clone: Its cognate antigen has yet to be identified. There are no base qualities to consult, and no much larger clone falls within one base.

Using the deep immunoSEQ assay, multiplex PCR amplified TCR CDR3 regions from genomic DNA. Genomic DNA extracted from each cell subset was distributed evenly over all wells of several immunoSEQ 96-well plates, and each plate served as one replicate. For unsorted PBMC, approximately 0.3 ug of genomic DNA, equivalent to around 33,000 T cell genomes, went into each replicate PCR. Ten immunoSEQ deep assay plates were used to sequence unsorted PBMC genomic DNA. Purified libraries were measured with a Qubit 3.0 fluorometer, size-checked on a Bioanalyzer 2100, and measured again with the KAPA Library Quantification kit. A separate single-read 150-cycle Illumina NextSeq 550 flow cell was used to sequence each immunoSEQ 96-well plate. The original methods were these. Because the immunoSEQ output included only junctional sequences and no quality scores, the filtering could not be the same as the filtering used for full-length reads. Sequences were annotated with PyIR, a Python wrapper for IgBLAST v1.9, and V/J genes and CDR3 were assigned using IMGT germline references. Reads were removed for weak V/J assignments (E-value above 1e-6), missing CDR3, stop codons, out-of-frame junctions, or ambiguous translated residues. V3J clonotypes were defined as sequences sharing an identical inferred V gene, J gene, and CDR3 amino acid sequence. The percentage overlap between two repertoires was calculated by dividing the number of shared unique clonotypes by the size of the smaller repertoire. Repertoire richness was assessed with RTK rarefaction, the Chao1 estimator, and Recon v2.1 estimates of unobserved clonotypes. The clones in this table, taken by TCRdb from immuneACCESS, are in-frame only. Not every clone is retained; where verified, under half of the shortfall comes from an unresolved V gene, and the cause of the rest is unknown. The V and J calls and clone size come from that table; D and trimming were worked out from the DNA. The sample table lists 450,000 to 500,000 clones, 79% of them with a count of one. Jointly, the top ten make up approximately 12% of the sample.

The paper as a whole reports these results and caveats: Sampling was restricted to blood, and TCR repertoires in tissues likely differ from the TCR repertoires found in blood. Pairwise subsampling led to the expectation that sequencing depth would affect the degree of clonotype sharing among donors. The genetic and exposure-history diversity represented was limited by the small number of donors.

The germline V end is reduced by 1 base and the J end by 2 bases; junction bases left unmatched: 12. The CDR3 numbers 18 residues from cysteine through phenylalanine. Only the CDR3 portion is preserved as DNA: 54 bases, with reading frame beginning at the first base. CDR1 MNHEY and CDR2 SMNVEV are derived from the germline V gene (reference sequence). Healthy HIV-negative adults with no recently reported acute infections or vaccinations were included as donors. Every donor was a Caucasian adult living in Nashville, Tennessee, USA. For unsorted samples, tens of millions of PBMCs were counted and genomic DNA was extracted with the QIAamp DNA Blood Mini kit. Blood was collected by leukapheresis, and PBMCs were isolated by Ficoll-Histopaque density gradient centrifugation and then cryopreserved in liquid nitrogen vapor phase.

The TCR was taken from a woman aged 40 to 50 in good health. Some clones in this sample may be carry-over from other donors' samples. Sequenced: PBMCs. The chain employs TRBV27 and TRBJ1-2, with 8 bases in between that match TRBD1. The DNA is TGTGCCAGCAGTTTATACGCCGGGACAGGAGCTGGGAACTATGGCTACACCTTC. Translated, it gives CASSLYAGTGAGNYGYTF.